This entry lists 21 T cell receptor beta chains sequenced from one sample in a study of shared clonotypes between healthy human individuals. The table came from immunoSEQ multiplex PCR; TCRdb's copy has only in-frame clones and leaves some out. The data hold about 2.2 million clones, with 80% to 95% observed a single time. Naive CD8 cells lacked CD45RO, underwent positive selection for CCR7 and left out terminally differentiated effector memory CD45RA+ cells. The sequencing sample was made of naive CD8+ T cells from PBMCs. The origin of the receptors is a man in his late teens or twenties in good health. Some clones in this sample may be carry-over from other donors' samples.

This chain joins TRBV9 and TRBJ2-1, with 12 bases matching TRBD1. CDR1 is SGDLS, CDR2 YYNGEE, per germline. The trim removed 3 bases at V and 9 bases at J, leaving 7 bases unmatched. This CDR3 is 15 amino acids long. CDR3 DNA sequence: TGTGCCAGCAGCGAGTTTGGGGGACAGGGGGCTGAGCAGTTCTTC. Translated: CASSEFGGQGAEQFF.

The chain couples TRBV19 to TRBJ1-2; a possible D gene is TRBD1 (5 bases). Germline V gene sequence: CDR1 LNHDA, CDR2 SQIVND (reference sequence). The CDR3 contains 16 residues. The V end was cut by 2 bases, the J end by 2 bases, with 15 bases between. The CDR3, as DNA: TGTGCCAGTAGTATATGGGAAGTAGGGGCCAACTATGGCTACACCTTC. It encodes CASSIWEVGANYGYTF.

DNA of the CDR3: TGTGCCAGCAGCTTCGCGGGAGGGGCGACCTACGAGCAGTACTTC. It codes for CASSFAGGATYEQYF. The chain uses TRBV7-2 and TRBJ2-7; the match to TRBD2 covers 9 bases. The CDR3 runs 15 residues. V shed 3 bases and J 2 bases; nucleotides not matched to a gene: 5. Germline V gene data show CDR1 as SGHTA and CDR2 as FQGNSA.

The rearrangement links TRBV29-1 to TRBJ1-1, with a tentative D call TRBD1 (5 bases). V was shortened by 6 bases and J by 6 bases, with 11 bases between the two germline ends. The CDR3 totals 11 residues. Germline V gene lookup returns CDR1 SQVTM and CDR2 ANQGSEA. In DNA, the CDR3 is TGCAGCGTCCCTGGGGGGGCTGAAGCTTTCTTT. As protein: CSVPGGAEAFF.

This chain links TRBV19 with TRBJ1-1; D is possibly TRBD1 (6 bases). The germline V and J ends were trimmed by 1 base and 11 bases, with 8 bases remaining between them. The CDR3 is 11 residues long. In germline, CDR1 is LNHDA, CDR2 SQIVND (reference sequence). CDR3 residues: CASSIGRGAFF. DNA for the CDR3: TGTGCCAGTAGTATAGGCAGGGGCGCTTTCTTT.

The genes are TRBV4-2 and TRBJ2-1; TRBD2 agrees at 14 bases. J was trimmed by 4 bases and V by 4 bases; bases with no gene match: 3. This CDR3 region has 16 residues. Germline assignment: CDR1 LGHNA and CDR2 YNFKEQ. The CDR3 protein is CASSPRTSGRYNEQFF. In DNA, the CDR3 is TGTGCCAGCAGCCCTCGGACTAGCGGGAGGTACAATGAGCAGTTCTTC.

The genes are TRBV4-1 and TRBJ2-3, with 9 bases aligning to TRBD1. Germline assignment: CDR1 MGHRA and CDR2 YSYEKL. J lost 2 bases, V lost 4 bases, and 10 bases had no gene match. The CDR3 sequence is 17 residues long. The CDR3 region is CASSLALGTGITDTQYF. CDR3 coding DNA: TGCGCCAGCAGCCTTGCTCTGGGGACAGGGATCACAGATACGCAGTATTTT.

The gene calls are TRBV18 and TRBJ2-1, with 8 positions matching TRBD2. The junction had 11 bases not matched to a gene; V was cut back by 0 bases and J by 7 bases. Germline V gene sequence: CDR1 KGHSH, CDR2 LQKENI. This CDR3 comprises 17 residues. As DNA, the CDR3 is TGTGCCAGCTCACCACCTTCCATTAGCGGGATAGAGAATGAGCAGTTCTTC. Amino acid sequence: CASSPPSISGIENEQFF.

The chain recombines TRBV27 with TRBJ2-7; 12 bases match TRBD2. This CDR3 is 14 amino acids long. The V gene's germline CDR1 is MNHEY and CDR2 SMNVEV (reference sequence). V lost 6 bases and J lost 6; bases outside the gene matches: 6. The chain's CDR3 is CASSPGTSGLEQYF. The CDR3 coding sequence is TGTGCCAGCAGCCCCGGGACTAGCGGGCTCGAGCAGTACTTC.

The chain employs TRBV27 and TRBJ2-5; D call uncertain. Per germline, CDR1 MNHEY and CDR2 SMNVEV (reference sequence). Trimming cost V 2 bases and J 4 bases, with 11 bases left between them. The length of the CDR3 is 14 residues. CDR3 bases: TGTGCCAGCAGTTTAACTCCCCGAGGAGAGACCCAGTACTTC. Translated, it gives CASSLTPRGETQYF.

The chain links TRBV27 to TRBJ2-1; 11 bases fit TRBD2. Germline CDR1 MNHEY, CDR2 SMNVEV (reference sequence). The CDR3 length is 15 residues. V lost 6 bases and J lost 4; bases outside the gene matches: 5. CDR3 in DNA: TGTGCCAGCAGCTTAGCGGGAGGGAGATACAATGAGCAGTTCTTC. Its protein product is CASSLAGGRYNEQFF.

This clone was counted a single time. CDR3 amino acids: CASSPPINEQFF. CDR3 sequence (DNA): TGTGCCAGCAGCCCCCCCATCAATGAGCAGTTCTTC. The chain carries TRBV7-9 and TRBJ2-1; D not certain. The ends were cut back, 5 bases at V and 6 bases at J, with 8 bases in the middle. CDR1 SEHNR and CDR2 FQNEAQ come from the germline V gene (reference sequence). This CDR3 spans 12 amino acids. The full variable domain, its missing parts supplied by reference TRBV7-9 and TRBJ2-1, is DTGVSQNPRHKITKRGQNVTFRCDPISEHNRLYWYRQTLGQGPEFLTYFQNEAQLEKSRLLSDRFSAERPKGSFSTLEIQRTEQGDSAMYLCASSPPINEQFFGPGTRLTVL.

The chain is built from TRBV27 and TRBJ2-1, with D maybe TRBD2 (6 bases). Trimming removed 6 bases at V and 4 bases at J, with 13 bases between. The germline V gene encodes CDR1 MNHEY and CDR2 SMNVEV (reference sequence). CDR3 length equals 14 residues. CDR3 sequence reads: CASSHRDFYNEQFF. DNA of the CDR3: TGTGCCAGCAGCCACCGGGACTTTTACAATGAGCAGTTCTTC.

The gene calls are TRBV6-1 and TRBJ2-1; D is ambiguous. The CDR3 extends over 16 amino acids. V was shortened by 1 base and J by 5 bases, with 15 bases between the two germline ends. CDR1 and CDR2 from the germline V gene are MNHNS and SASEGT. The CDR3 nucleotides read TGTGCCAGCAGTGAAGATCCCCCGAGACACCACAATGAGCAGTTCTTC. It specifies CASSEDPPRHHNEQFF.

Comment on this clone: The sample carries other DNA sequences with the same CDR3. The chain couples TRBV9 to TRBJ2-7, with TRBD2 matching over 7 bases. CDR1 SGDLS and CDR2 YYNGEE come from the germline V gene. The CDR3 has 12 residues. V lost 4 bases, J lost 4 bases, and 2 bases stayed unmatched. CDR3 protein: CASSPGGYEQYF. The CDR3 nucleotides read TGTGCCAGCAGCCCGGGAGGTTACGAGCAGTACTTC. Full variable domain (missing parts from reference TRBV9 and TRBJ2-7): DSGVTQTPKHLITATGQRVTLRCSPRSGDLSVYWYQQSLDQGLQFLIQYYNGEERAKGNILERFSAQQFPDLHSELNLSSLELGDSALYFCASSPGGYEQYFGPGTRLTVT.

The chain recombines TRBV7-2 with TRBJ2-5, with D perhaps TRBD1 (5 bases). V lost 5 bases and J 1 base, leaving 14 bases between the germline ends. Germline V gene data show CDR1 as SGHTA and CDR2 as FQGNSA. This CDR3 is built from 15 residues. For the CDR3, the DNA is TGTGCCAGCAGCCCCAGGGAACAGAGCCAAGAGACCCAGTACTTC. It specifies CASSPREQSQETQYF.

This clone was picked up one time. V gene TRBV19 combines with J gene TRBJ2-2; no firm D call. Trimming pared 7 bases from V and 7 bases from J, leaving 13 bases between. The CDR3 sequence is 13 residues long. Germline CDR1 LNHDA, CDR2 SQIVND (reference sequence). The CDR3 DNA follows: TGTGCCAGTAAAGGAAAAGCTTACGGGGAGCTGTTTTTT. This encodes CASKGKAYGELFF. Looking up the rest from reference TRBV19 and TRBJ2-2 gives the full variable domain: DGGITQSPKYLFRKEGQNVTLSCEQNLNHDAMYWYRQDPGQGLRLIYYSQIVNDFQKGDIAEGYSVSREKKESFPLTVTSAQKNPTAFYLCASKGKAYGELFFGEGSRLTVL.

The CDR3 is CASSVGVGSIYEQYF. The CDR3 region has the DNA TGTGCCAGCAGCGTAGGAGTTGGTTCCATATACGAGCAGTACTTC. The rearrangement links TRBV9 to TRBJ2-7; no firm D call. The CDR3 length is 15 residues. Per germline, CDR1 SGDLS and CDR2 YYNGEE. V shed 0 bases and J shed 4 bases, with 14 bases lying between them.

V and J are TRBV27 and TRBJ1-2; D perhaps matches TRBD1 (5 bases). Germline V lookup: CDR1 MNHEY, CDR2 SMNVEV (reference sequence). Trimming stripped 5 bases from V and 0 bases from J, with 13 bases between. The length of the CDR3 is 15 residues. CDR3 loop: CASSLRRGPNYGYTF. The CDR3 nucleotides read TGTGCCAGCAGTCTAAGACGGGGACCTAACTATGGCTACACCTTC.

The chain uses TRBV10-3 and TRBJ2-5; weak D call: TRBD1 (6 bases). CDR3 length: 13 amino acids. The V gene's germline CDR1 is ENHRY and CDR2 SYGVKD. With 4 bases removed from V and 1 base from J, the gap between germline ends came to 7 bases. CDR3: CAISGDIQETQYF. CDR3 in DNA: TGTGCCATCAGTGGGGACATCCAAGAGACCCAGTACTTC.

A single count supports this clone. The chain has TRBV4-3 and TRBJ2-1; no firm D call. With 2 bases removed from V and 5 bases from J, the gap between germline ends came to 10 bases. Per the germline V gene, CDR1 is LGHNA and CDR2 is YSLEER. The CDR3 contains 14 residues. The CDR3 here is CASSQNLLDNEQFF. In nucleotides, the CDR3 is TGCGCCAGCAGCCAAAACTTGCTGGACAATGAGCAGTTCTTC.